The entry below describes one TCR beta chain. Its cognate antigen has yet to be identified. No clone much larger than this one lies a single base away; base qualities are absent. These data originate in a study of blood T cell repertoires in COVID-19 (dated by TCRdb to 2020 to 2022). The study in broad terms: Collaborator samples came from the United States, Italy and Spain and covered acute and convalescent phases of COVID-19. The prospective study material was composed of cDNA or gDNA derived from T cells, B-cell-depleted T cells, or PBMCs. The dataset comprised deeply sampled blood TCRbeta repertoires from subjects exposed to, actively infected with, or recovered from COVID-19. A freely available public database, intended as a resource for researchers studying the immune response to SARS-CoV-2, is where the repertoires were released. Samples came from the ongoing ImmuneRACE study (first 160 participants) plus 1,254 subjects from 6 global collaborators. Nearly every sample came with metadata listing a de-identified subject ID, COVID-19 status, age in years and sex. HLA class I and class II types, where available, came from metadata supplied by the sample provider rather than from assay-based typing.

Participants in the prospective study were aged roughly 18 to 100 years, lived in about two dozen United States geographic areas, and enrolled through a virtual design. In the prospective study, cohorts were assigned on the basis of participant-reported clinical history obtained from a screening survey and a study questionnaire. Each participant in the prospective study had whole blood, serum and a nasopharyngeal or oropharyngeal swab collected by mobile phlebotomists. Over an approximately 2-month period, participants in the prospective study had the option of providing additional blood draws and questionnaires. Before DNA extraction, blood samples from the prospective study were shipped at room temperature or frozen. The CDR3 measures 15 amino acids from cysteine to phenylalanine. Only the CDR3 region is kept as DNA, spanning 45 bases read in frame from base 1. Sequences MNHEY (CDR1) and SVGAGI (CDR2) are obtained from the germline V gene. V and J lose 8 bases and 1 base, and a span of 12 bases separates them.

Summary of the overall study and its limitations: Clinical and demographic metadata were provided uncurated, with the amount varying by source and participant.

TCRbeta CDR3 regions were amplified from genomic DNA using the immunoSEQ Assay, a bias-controlled multiplex PCR. The source study handled its data this way. The number of nucleated cells in each sample was estimated from the amplification of reference gene primers within the assay. To quantify the absolute abundance of each unique TCRbeta CDR3 rearrangement, sequence reads were collapsed and filtered. For each sample, productive Simpson clonality was calculated as the square root of Simpson's diversity index over productive rearrangements. TCRdb holds this immuneACCESS table with in-frame rearrangements only. Some clones are missing; in checked studies, unresolved V genes explain under half, and the rest has no known cause. V, J and clone size are those of that table, while D and trimming were read from the DNA. This sample holds approximately 450,000 clones; about 85% were observed only once. The ten largest clones add up to roughly 1.8% of the sample.

This TCR was recovered from a woman aged 18-29 years with acute COVID-19. The chain uses TRBV6-5 and TRBJ1-6; D gene: possibly TRBD1, on 5 matching bases. Specimen: PBMCs or T cells enriched from blood (not recorded which). The CDR3 loop reads CASGKGASYNSPLHF. The DNA is as follows: TGTGCCAGCGGGAAAGGGGCATCCTATAATTCACCCCTCCACTTT.